The T cell receptor beta chain described here comes from a study of cytomegalovirus exposure and HLA in healthy donors. The PCR ran on 60 Vbeta and 13 Jbeta primers. Profiling relied on immunoSEQ multiplex PCR, and the TCRdb table lists in-frame clones only, not all of them. Here the sample spans about 130,000 clones, around 80% being singletons. About this clone: Its cognate antigen is unknown.

Study-level points and caveats: The classifier, whose performance was assessed in both the original and validation cohorts, reportedly diagnosed cytomegalovirus status with high specificity and sensitivity. The study flagged roughly 150 TCR beta chains as cytomegalovirus-associated.

The sequencing input was PBMCs. The TCR was taken from a female donor in good health and CMV-seronegative.

CDR3 protein: CASSLVKGQGFNEQFF. The CDR3 bases are TGTGCCAGCAGTTTAGTAAAGGGACAGGGTTTTAATGAGCAGTTCTTC. The chain couples TRBV27 to TRBJ2-1; TRBD1 matches at 9 bases. The CDR3 contains 16 residues. Germline assignment: CDR1 MNHEY and CDR2 SMNVEV (reference sequence). Trimming cost V 2 bases and J 7 bases; bases outside gene matches: 9.